This TCR beta chain was sequenced during a study of naive and memory T cell subsets. Two oligonucleotides, mixed equimolar, formed the beta constant-region primer covering TRBC1 and TRBC2. An oligonucleotide with the SP2 primer and a 12-nucleotide UMI was ligated to the cDNA 3' end. Four rounds of PCR amplified the ligated cDNA using nested alpha and beta constant-region primers plus SP2. MiXCR, run by TCRdb on the UMI-ligation and nested PCR reads, gives a single entry per CDR3 protein. Of 70,000 to 95,000 distinct CDR3 sequences in the sample, over 7% were seen once. Four subsets defined by CD45RA and CD27 were sorted after CD3, CD4, CD8 and live/dead staining. The V gene's germline CDR1 is DFQATT and CDR2 SNEGSKA (reference sequence). V lost 3 bases to trimming and J lost 1 base, with 3 bases between them. This CDR3 region has 11 residues.

The chain uses TRBV20-1 and TRBJ1-1; D remains ambiguous. The sample consisted of central memory CD4+ T cells from blood. The sequence came from a human donor in good health. The DNA for the CDR3 is TGCAGTGCTAGTGGGAACACTGAAGCTTTCTTT. It is translated as CSASGNTEAFF.